This T cell receptor (beta chain) originates from a study of response to subunit inactivated influenza vaccine (dated by TCRdb to 2016 to 2019). About the full investigation: Deep quantitative profiling of the T cell receptor repertoire was used in the study to follow responses to a trivalent subunit inactivated influenza vaccine.

Taken from the germline V gene, the CDR1 and CDR2 loops are MNHNS and SASEGT. V loses 6 bases of germline sequence and J loses 6 bases, and the interval between the two ends is 13 bases. The CDR3 measures 13 amino acids from cysteine to phenylalanine. The retained sequence is limited to the CDR3, 39 bases, with the frame set at the first base. Library preparation used RT-PCR. The sequencer listed for this sample is Illumina HiSeq 2500. TCRdb reworked the public reads: Q25 trimming with fastp, MiXCR clone assembly, productive beta chains retained. Every CDR3 protein is listed once, alongside the most common genes and DNA of its rows. The sample data list more than 150,000 distinct CDR3 sequences, and about a tenth of these were observed just once. Approximately 10% of the sample is in the top ten clones. The paper's findings and limits, for the study overall: According to the authors, only a limited number of new T cells may be recruited by each seasonal influenza vaccination.

As concerns this clonotype: The specificity of this receptor is unknown. Base qualities are not provided; no much larger clone lies one nucleotide away.

Sequences were derived from non-naive T cells sorted from PBMCs, sampled on the day of vaccination. This sample's cell subset or site label indicates: memory T cell fraction. The chain employs TRBV6-1 and TRBJ2-3; possibly the D gene is TRBD1, per 5 matching bases. The TCR was taken from a man aged 50 to 60 who received an inactivated influenza vaccine. Donor details come from another sample of the same person, matched by shared clones. The bases read TGTGCCAGCAGCTTCCAGGGTATCGATACGCAGTATTTT. Its translation reads: CASSFQGIDTQYF.